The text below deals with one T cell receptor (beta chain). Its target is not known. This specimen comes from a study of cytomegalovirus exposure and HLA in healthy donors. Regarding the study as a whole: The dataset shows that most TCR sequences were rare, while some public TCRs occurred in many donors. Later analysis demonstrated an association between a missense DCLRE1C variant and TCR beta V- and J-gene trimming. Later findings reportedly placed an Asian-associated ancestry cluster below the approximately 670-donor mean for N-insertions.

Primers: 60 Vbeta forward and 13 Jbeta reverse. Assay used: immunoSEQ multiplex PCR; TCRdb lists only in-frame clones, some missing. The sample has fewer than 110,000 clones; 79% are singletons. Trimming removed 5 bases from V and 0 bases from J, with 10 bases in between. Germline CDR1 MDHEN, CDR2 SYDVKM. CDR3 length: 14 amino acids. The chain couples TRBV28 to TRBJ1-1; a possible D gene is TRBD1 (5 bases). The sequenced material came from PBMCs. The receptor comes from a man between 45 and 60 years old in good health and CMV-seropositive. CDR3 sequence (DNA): TGTGCCAGCAGTACCCCAGGGCTGAACACTGAAGCTTTCTTT. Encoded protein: CASSTPGLNTEAFF.